The clone carrying this T cell receptor beta chain was counted once. Its target is not known. Deletions cut 3 bases from V and 0 bases from J, with 8 bases between. CDR1 is SGHTA, CDR2 FQGNSA, per germline. The CDR3 runs 14 residues. Method: immunoSEQ multiplex PCR; TCRdb's copy keeps in-frame clones and lacks some. The data show tens of thousands of clones, roughly 71% seen once. These data come from a study of PD-1 blockade in classical Hodgkin lymphoma. The time point is: cycle 4 day 1 (C4D1), after 6 weeks of nivolumab. Each patient's relapse followed autologous stem cell transplantation, and brentuximab vedotin exposure varied. The study recorded best responses of complete response, partial response or progressive disease. Study-wide results and limits: Whoever responded completely had baseline diversity much like that seen in newly diagnosed patients. Researchers reported that CD4+ TCR diversity, though not CD8+, rose significantly by C4D1. Anyone who began nivolumab under 1 year after ASCT was excluded.

This specimen was peripheral blood mononuclear cells (PBMCs), taken before the fourth cycle of nivolumab. This TCR derives from a human donor with classical Hodgkin lymphoma. The chain employs TRBV7-2 and TRBJ1-1; D is undetermined. The CDR3 here is CASSFRPVNTEAFF. CDR3 nucleotides: TGTGCCAGCAGCTTTCGACCGGTGAACACTGAAGCTTTCTTT.